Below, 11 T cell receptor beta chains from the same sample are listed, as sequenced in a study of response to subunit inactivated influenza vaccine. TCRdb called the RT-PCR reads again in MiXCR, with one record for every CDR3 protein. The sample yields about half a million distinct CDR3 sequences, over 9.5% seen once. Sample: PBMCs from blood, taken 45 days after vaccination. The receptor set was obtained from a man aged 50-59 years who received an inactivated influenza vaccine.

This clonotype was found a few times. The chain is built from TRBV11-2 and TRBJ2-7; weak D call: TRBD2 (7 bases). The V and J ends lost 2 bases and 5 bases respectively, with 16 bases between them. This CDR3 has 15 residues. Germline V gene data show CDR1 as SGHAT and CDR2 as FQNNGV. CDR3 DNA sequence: TGTGCCAGCAGCTTACGGTGGGGGGGGGGCCACGAGCAGTACTTC. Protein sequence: CASSLRWGGGHEQYF.

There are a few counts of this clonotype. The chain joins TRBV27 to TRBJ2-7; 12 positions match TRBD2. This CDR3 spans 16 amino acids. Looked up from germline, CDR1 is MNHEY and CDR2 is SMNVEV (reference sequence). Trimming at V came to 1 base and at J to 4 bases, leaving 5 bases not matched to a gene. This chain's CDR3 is CASSLFLAGGPYEQYF. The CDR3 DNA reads TGTGCCAGCAGTTTATTTCTAGCGGGGGGGCCTTACGAGCAGTACTTC.

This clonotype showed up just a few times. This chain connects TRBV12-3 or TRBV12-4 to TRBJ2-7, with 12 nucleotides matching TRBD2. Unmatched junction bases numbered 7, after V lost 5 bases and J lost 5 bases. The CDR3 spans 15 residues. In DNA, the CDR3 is TGTGCCAGCAGTATTGGACTAGCGGGGAGGCACGAGCAGTACTTC. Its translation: CASSIGLAGRHEQYF.

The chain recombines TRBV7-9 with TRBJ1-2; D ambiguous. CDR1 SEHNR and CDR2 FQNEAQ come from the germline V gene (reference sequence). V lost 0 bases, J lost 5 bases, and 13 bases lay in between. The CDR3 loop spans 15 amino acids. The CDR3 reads CASSLAGSPQYGYTF. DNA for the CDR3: TGTGCCAGCAGCTTAGCGGGCAGTCCTCAATATGGCTACACCTTC.

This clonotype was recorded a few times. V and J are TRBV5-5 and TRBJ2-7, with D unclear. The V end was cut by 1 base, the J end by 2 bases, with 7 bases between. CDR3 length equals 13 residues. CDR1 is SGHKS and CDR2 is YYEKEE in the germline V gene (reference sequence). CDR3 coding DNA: TGTGCCAGCAGCTTGCCAGATCCCTACGAGCAGTACTTC. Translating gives CASSLPDPYEQYF.

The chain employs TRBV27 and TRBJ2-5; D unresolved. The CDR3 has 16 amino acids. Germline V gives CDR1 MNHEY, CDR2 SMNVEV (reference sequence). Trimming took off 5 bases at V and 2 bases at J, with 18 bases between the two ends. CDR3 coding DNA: TGTGCCAGCAGTCTGTACCCCCGGTGTCGGCAAGAGACCCAGTACTTC. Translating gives CASSLYPRCRQETQYF.

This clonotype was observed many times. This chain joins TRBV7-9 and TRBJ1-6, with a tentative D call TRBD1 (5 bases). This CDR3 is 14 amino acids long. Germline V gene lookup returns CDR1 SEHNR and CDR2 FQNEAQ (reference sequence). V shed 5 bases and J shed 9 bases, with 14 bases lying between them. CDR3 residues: CASSPIRAGSPLHF. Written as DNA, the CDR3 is TGTGCCAGCAGCCCTATCAGGGCGGGTTCACCCCTCCACTTT.

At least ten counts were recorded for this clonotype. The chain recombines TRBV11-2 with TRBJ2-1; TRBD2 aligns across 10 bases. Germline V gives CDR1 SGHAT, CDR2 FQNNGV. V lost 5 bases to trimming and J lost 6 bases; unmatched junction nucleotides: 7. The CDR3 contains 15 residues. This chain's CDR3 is CASSISGGVSNEQFF. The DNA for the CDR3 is TGTGCCAGCAGCATAAGCGGGGGGGTCTCCAATGAGCAGTTCTTC. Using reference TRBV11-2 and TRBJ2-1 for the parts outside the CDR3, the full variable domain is EAGVAQSPRYKIIEKRQSVAFWCNPISGHATLYWYQQILGQGPKLLIQFQNNGVVDDSQLPKDRFSAERLKGVDSTLKIQPAKLEDSAVYLCASSISGGVSNEQFFGPGTRLTVL.

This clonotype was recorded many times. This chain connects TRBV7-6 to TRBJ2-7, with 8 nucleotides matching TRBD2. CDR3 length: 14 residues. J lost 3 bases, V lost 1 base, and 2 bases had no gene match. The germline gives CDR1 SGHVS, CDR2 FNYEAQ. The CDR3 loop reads CASSLGSGGYEQYF. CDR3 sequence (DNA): TGTGCCAGCAGCTTAGGCAGCGGGGGCTACGAGCAGTACTTC.

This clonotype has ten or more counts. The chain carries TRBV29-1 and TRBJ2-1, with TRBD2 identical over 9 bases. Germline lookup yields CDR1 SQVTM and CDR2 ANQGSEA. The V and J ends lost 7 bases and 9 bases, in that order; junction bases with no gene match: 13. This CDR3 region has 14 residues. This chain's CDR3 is CSAYGLAGFVEQFF. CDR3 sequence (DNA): TGCAGCGCATACGGGCTAGCGGGGTTCGTTGAGCAGTTCTTC.

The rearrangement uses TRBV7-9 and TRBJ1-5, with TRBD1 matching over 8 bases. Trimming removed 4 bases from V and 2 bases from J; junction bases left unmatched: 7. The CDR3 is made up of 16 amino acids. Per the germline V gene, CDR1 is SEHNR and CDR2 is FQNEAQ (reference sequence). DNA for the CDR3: TGTGCCAGCAGCTCGGACAGGGAATACGGCAATCAGCCCCAGCATTTT. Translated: CASSSDREYGNQPQHF.